This TCR beta chain was recovered during a study of OX40 agonist ivuxolimab in advanced cancers. Study context: Treatment received earlier with anti-PD-1, anti-PD-L1 or anti-CTLA-4 agents was allowed, and 40% had some.

V lost 5 bases and J lost 5, with 11 bases in between. The CDR3 sequence is 14 residues long. Germline-derived CDR1 and CDR2 are SGHRS and YFSETQ. Libraries were prepared by immunoSEQ multiplex PCR; TCRdb keeps only in-frame clonotypes and omits some of them. The data show 21,000 or so clones, 80% to 90% seen once. Broader study findings: Average numbers of expanded clones were greater in CD8+ T cells than in CD4+. The study observed clonal expansion of CD4+ and CD8+ blood T cells by week 6 at 0.1 to 3.0 mg/kg.

Note on this clone: Antigen: not known.

The clonotype was recovered from an adult with an advanced solid tumor such as melanoma, head and neck, liver or kidney cancer. This sequence joins TRBV5-1 and TRBJ1-6; no clear D. The sample in question was CD4+ or CD8+ T cells sorted from blood, obtained in a trial of the OX40 agonist ivuxolimab. The CDR3 loop is CASRQGRNNSPLHF. CDR3 coding DNA: TGCGCCAGCAGACAAGGACGGAATAATTCACCCCTCCACTTT.